The 24 T cell receptor beta chains presented below share a single source sample, sequenced in a study of cytomegalovirus exposure and HLA in healthy donors (dated by TCRdb to 2016 to 2017). Library preparation was by the immunoSEQ multiplex PCR assay. For the multiplex PCR, a mixture combining 60 forward primers for TCR Vbeta segments and 13 reverse primers for TCR Jbeta segments was used. What TCRdb holds here is the immuneACCESS table cut down to in-frame rearrangements. Part of the clones is not present; checked against another copy, under half of the missing clones reflect an unresolved V gene, and the others are unexplained. The sample profile shows approximately 130,000 clones; around 85% of them were found once. The ten largest account for over 1.5% of the sample. Sequenced: PBMCs. Receptors were obtained from a boy between 10 and 17 years old in good health and CMV-seronegative.

Only one count was recorded for this clone. The chain is built from TRBV18 and TRBJ1-2; weak D call: TRBD1 (5 bases). The CDR3 is 13 amino acids. Germline CDR1 is KGHSH and CDR2 is LQKENI. V gave up 5 bases and J gave up 3 bases, with 10 bases separating them. The CDR3 DNA follows: TGTGCCAGCTCATCCGGACAAGACTATGGCTACACCTTC. Translating it yields CASSSGQDYGYTF.

The chain employs TRBV18 and TRBJ2-7; 10 positions match TRBD2. V lost 0 bases and J lost 4; bases outside the gene matches: 6. CDR1 KGHSH and CDR2 LQKENI come from the germline V gene. The length of the CDR3 is 16 residues. The CDR3 coding sequence is TGTGCCAGCTCACCACCAGGGCTAGCGGGGGTATACGAGCAGTACTTC. This encodes CASSPPGLAGVYEQYF.

This clone occurred a few times. The chain uses TRBV10-3 and TRBJ1-1; TRBD1 matches 8 bases. V lost 8 bases, J lost 8 bases, and 10 bases stayed unmatched. Germline loops: CDR1 ENHRY, CDR2 SYGVKD. The CDR3 spans 13 residues. This chain's CDR3 is CAIGQGAMGEAFF. In nucleotides, the CDR3 is TGTGCCATCGGGCAGGGGGCTATGGGAGAAGCTTTCTTT.

The J gene is TRBJ1-1, the V gene TRBV7-9, with 8 bases that match TRBD1. This CDR3 spans 15 amino acids. CDR1 and CDR2 from the germline V gene are SEHNR and FQNEAQ (reference sequence). The ends lost 5 bases at V and 2 bases at J; junction bases unmatched: 7. CDR3 sequence reads: CASSTGTGLNTEAFF. The CDR3 DNA sequence: TGTGCCAGCAGCACCGGGACAGGACTCAACACTGAAGCTTTCTTT.

The DNA for the CDR3 is TGCAGCGTTGGGGGCCAGGGCGGGACTTCGGATGAGCAGTTCTTC. Translation: CSVGGQGGTSDEQFF. This sequence joins TRBV29-1 and TRBJ2-1; TRBD2 might be the D (6 bases). The CDR3 totals 15 residues. From germline, CDR1 is SQVTM and CDR2 ANQGSEA. With 4 bases removed from V and 8 bases from J, the gap between germline ends came to 21 bases.

The J gene is TRBJ2-5, the V gene TRBV5-1; possibly TRBD1 for D (6 bases). The J call may be wrong; the DNA end is better matched by TRBJ2-7. This CDR3 contains 13 residues. CDR1 and CDR2 (germline): SGHRS, YFSETQ. CDR3 sequence reads: CASKSGQRYEQYF. In DNA form, the CDR3 reads TGCGCCAGCAAATCGGGACAACGATACGAGCAGTACTTC.

V usage is TRBV27 and J usage is TRBJ1-2; 10 bases fit TRBD1. This CDR3 has 15 residues. Trimming took 4 bases from V and 4 from J; bases not matched to a gene: 6. Germline CDR1 is MNHEY and CDR2 is SMNVEV (reference sequence). The DNA for the CDR3 is TGTGCCAGCAGTTCGACAGGGGGCGATTCCTATGGCTACACCTTC. Protein product: CASSSTGGDSYGYTF.

The V gene is TRBV7-9, the J gene TRBJ2-1; the D gene is possibly TRBD2 (6 bases). In germline, CDR1 is SEHNR, CDR2 FQNEAQ (reference sequence). This CDR3 comprises 14 residues. The V end lost 0 bases, the J end lost 4 bases, and 7 bases lay between the germline ends. The CDR3 protein is CASSLAGTYNEQFF. In nucleotides, the CDR3 is TGTGCCAGCAGCTTAGCAGGGACTTACAATGAGCAGTTCTTC.

V usage is TRBV7-2 and J usage is TRBJ2-3, with D unclear. Germline V gene sequence: CDR1 SGHTA, CDR2 FQGNSA. V gave up 3 bases and J gave up 6 bases, with 13 bases separating them. The CDR3 consists of 14 residues. CDR3 residues: CASSLVRVGDTQYF. Written as DNA, the CDR3 is TGTGCCAGCAGCTTGGTACGGGTCGGGGATACGCAGTATTTT.

This chain links TRBV5-4 with TRBJ2-5; the match to TRBD2 covers 10 bases. This CDR3 comprises 16 residues. Losses at the gene ends were 0 bases for V and 1 base for J; bases not matched to a gene: 3. Per germline, CDR1 SGHNT and CDR2 YYREEE (reference sequence). CDR3 sequence: CASSLGASGGQETQYF. CDR3 bases: TGTGCCAGCAGCTTGGGTGCTAGCGGGGGCCAAGAGACCCAGTACTTC.

The V call is TRBV9, the J call TRBJ1-1; D is perhaps TRBD1 (5 bases). Germline CDR1 reads SGDLS; CDR2 reads YYNGEE. The CDR3 spans 14 residues. V was shortened by 1 base and J by 2 bases, with 9 bases between the two germline ends. CDR3 residues: CASSVIGDNTEAFF. The CDR3 nucleotides are TGTGCCAGCAGCGTAATAGGGGATAACACTGAAGCTTTCTTT.

This clone showed up just once. This chain links TRBV27 with TRBJ2-1, with TRBD2 matching over 7 bases. CDR1 MNHEY and CDR2 SMNVEV come from the germline V gene (reference sequence). Trimming removed 3 bases from V and 7 bases from J; junction bases left unmatched: 6. The CDR3 totals 14 residues. This CDR3 reads CASSLSSGLNEQFF. The CDR3 DNA reads as TGTGCCAGCAGTTTGTCTAGCGGCTTAAATGAGCAGTTCTTC.

This chain uses TRBV7-8 with TRBJ2-7, with TRBD2 matching over 13 bases. Trimming took 8 bases from V and 4 from J; bases not matched to a gene: 5. Germline CDR1 reads SGHVS; CDR2 reads FQNEAQ. The CDR3 extends over 14 amino acids. CDR3 nucleotide sequence: TGTGCCAGCGCCAGACTAGCGGGAGGTTACGAGCAGTACTTC. Translating gives CASARLAGGYEQYF.

This chain connects TRBV6-5 to TRBJ1-2; D is undetermined. The CDR3 length is 15 residues. Trimming took 5 bases from V and 6 from J, leaving 19 bases between them. Germline values: CDR1 MNHEY, CDR2 SVGAGI. The CDR3 loop is CASSPFLGRYDGYTF. CDR3 coding DNA: TGTGCCAGCAGTCCCTTCTTGGGGAGGTACGATGGCTACACCTTC.

The V and J genes are TRBV29-1 and TRBJ1-1, with D unresolved. Trimming shortened V by 4 bases and J by 0 bases, and 9 bases separated the two germline ends. CDR1 is SQVTM, CDR2 ANQGSEA, per germline. The CDR3 consists of 13 residues. The CDR3 region is CSVVRVMNTEAFF. The CDR3 region has the DNA TGCAGCGTTGTGCGGGTCATGAACACTGAAGCTTTCTTT. The full variable domain, its missing parts supplied by reference TRBV29-1 and TRBJ1-1, is SAVISQKPSRDICQRGTSLTIQCQVDSQVTMMFWYRQQPGQSLTLIATANQGSEATYESGFVIDKFPISRPNLTFSTLTVSNMSPEDSSIYLCSVVRVMNTEAFFGQGTRLTVV.

The CDR3 loop is CASRLDSGRANEQFF. The CDR3 DNA is TGTGCCAGCCGATTAGATAGCGGGAGGGCCAATGAGCAGTTCTTC. V usage is TRBV5-4 and J usage is TRBJ2-1, with 11 bases that match TRBD2. The germline CDR1 and CDR2 sequences are SGHNT and YYREEE (reference sequence). The V and J ends lost 7 bases and 6 bases, in that order; junction bases with no gene match: 9. This CDR3 is built from 15 residues.

This clone was picked up one time. The J gene is TRBJ2-1, the V gene TRBV11-1; possibly TRBD2 for D (6 bases). The V and J ends lost 3 bases and 1 base respectively, with 16 bases between them. CDR3 length: 17 residues. CDR1 is SGHAT and CDR2 is FQDESV in the germline V gene (reference sequence). As DNA, the CDR3 is TGTGCCAGCAGCTTTGAGTCCGGGAGTAGGTCCTACAATGAGCAGTTCTTC. This encodes CASSFESGSRSYNEQFF.

The CDR3, as DNA: TGTGCCAGCAGCTTAGTCCGAGCGTCCTACAATGAGCAGTTCTTC. Protein sequence: CASSLVRASYNEQFF. J is TRBJ2-1 and V is TRBV7-2; D call uncertain. Trimming removed 1 base from V and 1 base from J, with 8 bases in between. This CDR3 spans 15 amino acids. The germline CDR1 and CDR2 sequences are SGHTA and FQGNSA.

The CDR3 is CASSLDPAGGLLETQYF. CDR3 sequence (DNA): TGTGCCAGCAGCTTGGATCCAGCGGGGGGCCTCTTGGAGACCCAGTACTTC. The rearrangement joins TRBV5-4 to TRBJ2-5; TRBD2 matches at 9 bases. The CDR3 is 17 amino acids. The ends lost 0 bases at V and 5 bases at J; junction bases unmatched: 11. The V gene's germline CDR1 is SGHNT and CDR2 YYREEE (reference sequence).

The V call is TRBV5-1, the J call TRBJ2-7, with D tentatively TRBD1 (6 bases). V gave up 0 bases and J gave up 1 base, with 11 bases separating them. From germline, CDR1 is SGHRS and CDR2 YFSETQ. The CDR3 totals 15 residues. DNA for the CDR3: TGCGCCAGCAGCTTGGTACAGGGTAGGTCCTACGAGCAGTACTTC. This translates into CASSLVQGRSYEQYF.

This rearrangement joins TRBV27 to TRBJ2-2; 8 bases fit TRBD2. V lost 2 bases, J lost 6 bases, and 5 bases stayed unmatched. CDR1 and CDR2 (germline): MNHEY, SMNVEV (reference sequence). The CDR3 loop spans 15 amino acids. This CDR3 is CASSLPGRAAGELFF. For the CDR3, the DNA is TGTGCCAGCAGTTTACCCGGGAGGGCCGCCGGGGAGCTGTTTTTT.

V is TRBV6-5 and J is TRBJ2-7, with TRBD1 identical over 12 bases. CDR3 length: 15 amino acids. Germline assignment: CDR1 MNHEY and CDR2 SVGAGI. V gave up 2 bases and J gave up 4 bases; unmatched junction bases: 3. The CDR3 DNA follows: TGTGCCAGCAGTTACGGGGGACAGGGGGCTTACGAGCAGTACTTC. Encoded protein: CASSYGGQGAYEQYF.

With respect to this clone: Other DNA sequences in this sample translate to the same CDR3. The chain is built from TRBV5-1 and TRBJ2-5; maybe TRBD1 (5 bases). This CDR3 region has 13 residues. Germline assignment: CDR1 SGHRS and CDR2 YFSETQ. V was trimmed by 2 bases and J by 3 bases, leaving 8 bases between them. CDR3 residues: CASSLTGKETQYF. The CDR3 DNA sequence: TGCGCCAGCAGCTTAACAGGAAAAGAGACCCAGTACTTC.

The chain joins TRBV9 to TRBJ2-7; 7 bases agree with TRBD2. Trimming at V came to 4 bases and at J to 3 bases, leaving 7 bases not matched to a gene. The CDR3 covers 14 residues. Germline loops: CDR1 SGDLS, CDR2 YYNGEE. The CDR3 loop reads CASSPGLGIYEQYF. The DNA of the CDR3 is TGTGCCAGCAGCCCCGGACTAGGGATCTACGAGCAGTACTTC.